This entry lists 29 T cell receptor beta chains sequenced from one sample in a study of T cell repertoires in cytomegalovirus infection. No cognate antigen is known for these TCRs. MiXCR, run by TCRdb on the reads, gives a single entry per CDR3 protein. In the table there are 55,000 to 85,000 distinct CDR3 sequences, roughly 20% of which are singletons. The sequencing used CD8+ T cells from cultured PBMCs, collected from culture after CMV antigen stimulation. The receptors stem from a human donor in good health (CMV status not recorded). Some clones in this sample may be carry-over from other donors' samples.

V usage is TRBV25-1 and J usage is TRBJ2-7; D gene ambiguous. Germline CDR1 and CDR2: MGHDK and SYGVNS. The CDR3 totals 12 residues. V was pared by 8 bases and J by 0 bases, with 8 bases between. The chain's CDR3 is CASRLGSYEQYF. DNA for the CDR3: TGTGCCAGCCGCCTGGGCTCCTACGAGCAGTACTTC.

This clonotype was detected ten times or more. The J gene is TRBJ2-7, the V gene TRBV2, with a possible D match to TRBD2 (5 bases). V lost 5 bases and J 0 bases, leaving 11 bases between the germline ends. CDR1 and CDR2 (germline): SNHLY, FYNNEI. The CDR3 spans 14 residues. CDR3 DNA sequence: TGTGCCAGCAGTCCCGGGATATACTCCTACGAGCAGTACTTC. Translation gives CASSPGIYSYEQYF.

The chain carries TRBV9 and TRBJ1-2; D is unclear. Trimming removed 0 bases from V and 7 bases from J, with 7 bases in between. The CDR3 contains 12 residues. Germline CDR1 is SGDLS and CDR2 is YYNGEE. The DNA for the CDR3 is TGTGCCAGCAGCGTAGGTGGTCGTGGCTACACCTTC. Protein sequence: CASSVGGRGYTF.

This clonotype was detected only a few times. This chain's CDR3 is CASTPGGPLHF. DNA of the CDR3: TGTGCCAGCACCCCTGGGGGTCCCCTCCACTTT. This chain links TRBV12-3 or TRBV12-4 with TRBJ1-6; a possible D gene is TRBD1 (5 bases). This CDR3 contains 11 residues. Trimming pared 7 bases from V and 13 bases from J, leaving 11 bases between.

CDR3 nucleotide sequence: TGTGCCAGCTCACCTATACTCTGGAATTTCGATGAGAGCTACGAGCAGTACTTC. Translating gives CASSPILWNFDESYEQYF. This chain links TRBV18 with TRBJ2-7; no definite D call. The CDR3 spans 18 residues. Trimming removed 3 bases at V and 3 bases at J, with 24 bases between. Germline assignment: CDR1 KGHSH and CDR2 LQKENI.

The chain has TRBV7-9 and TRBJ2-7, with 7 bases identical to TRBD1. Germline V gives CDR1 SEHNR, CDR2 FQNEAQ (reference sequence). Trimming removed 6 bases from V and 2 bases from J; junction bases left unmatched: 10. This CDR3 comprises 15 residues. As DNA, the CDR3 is TGTGCCAGCAGTCAACTCCGGGACAGAGCCTACGAGCAGTACTTC. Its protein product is CASSQLRDRAYEQYF. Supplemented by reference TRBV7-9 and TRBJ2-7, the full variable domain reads DTGVSQNPRHKITKRGQNVTFRCDPISEHNRLYWYRQTLGQGPEFLTYFQNEAQLEKSRLLSDRFSAERPKGSFSTLEIQRTEQGDSAMYLCASSQLRDRAYEQYFGPGTRLTVT.

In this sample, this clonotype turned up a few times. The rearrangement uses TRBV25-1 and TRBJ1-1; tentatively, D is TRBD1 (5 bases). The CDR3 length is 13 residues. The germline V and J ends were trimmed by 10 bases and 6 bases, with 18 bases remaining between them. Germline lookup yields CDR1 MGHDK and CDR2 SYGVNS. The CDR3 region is CATSRGGEAEAFF. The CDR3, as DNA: TGTGCCACCTCAAGGGGAGGGGAGGCTGAAGCTTTCTTT.

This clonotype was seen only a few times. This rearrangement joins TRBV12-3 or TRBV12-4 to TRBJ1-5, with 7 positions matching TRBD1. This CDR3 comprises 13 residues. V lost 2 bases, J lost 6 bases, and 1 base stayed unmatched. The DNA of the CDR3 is TGTGCCAGCAGTTTACAGGGGGGTCAGCCCCAGCATTTT. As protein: CASSLQGGQPQHF.

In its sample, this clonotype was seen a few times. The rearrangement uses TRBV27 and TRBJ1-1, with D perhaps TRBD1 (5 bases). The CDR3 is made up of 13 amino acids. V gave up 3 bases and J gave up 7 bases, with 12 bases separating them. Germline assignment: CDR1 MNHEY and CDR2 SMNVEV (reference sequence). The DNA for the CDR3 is TGTGCCAGCAGTTTTCCTGGGGGAGGTGAAGCTTTCTTT. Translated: CASSFPGGGEAFF.

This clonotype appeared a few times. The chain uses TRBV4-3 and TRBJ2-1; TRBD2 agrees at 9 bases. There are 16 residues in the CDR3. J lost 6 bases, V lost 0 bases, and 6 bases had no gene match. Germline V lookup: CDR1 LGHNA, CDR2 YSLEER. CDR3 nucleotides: TGCGCCAGCAGCCAAGATCGTGGGCGGGGGGGCAATGAGCAGTTCTTC. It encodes CASSQDRGRGGNEQFF.

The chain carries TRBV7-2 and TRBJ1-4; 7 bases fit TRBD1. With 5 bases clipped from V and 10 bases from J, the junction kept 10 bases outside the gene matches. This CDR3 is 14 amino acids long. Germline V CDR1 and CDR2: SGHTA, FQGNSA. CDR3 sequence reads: CASSPYRGPGKLFF. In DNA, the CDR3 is TGTGCCAGCAGCCCTTACAGGGGACCGGGAAAACTGTTTTTT.

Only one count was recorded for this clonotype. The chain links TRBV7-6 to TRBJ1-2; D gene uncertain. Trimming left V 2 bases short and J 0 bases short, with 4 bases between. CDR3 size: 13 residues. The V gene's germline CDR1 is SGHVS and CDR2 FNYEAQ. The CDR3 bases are TGTGCCAGCAGCTTAAACCCTAACTATGGCTACACCTTC. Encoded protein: CASSLNPNYGYTF. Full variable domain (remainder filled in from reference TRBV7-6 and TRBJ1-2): GAGVSQSPRYKVTKRGQDVALRCDPISGHVSLYWYRQALGQGPEFLTYFNYEAQQDKSGLPNDRFSAERPEGSISTLTIQRTEQRDSAMYRCASSLNPNYGYTFGSGTRLTVV.

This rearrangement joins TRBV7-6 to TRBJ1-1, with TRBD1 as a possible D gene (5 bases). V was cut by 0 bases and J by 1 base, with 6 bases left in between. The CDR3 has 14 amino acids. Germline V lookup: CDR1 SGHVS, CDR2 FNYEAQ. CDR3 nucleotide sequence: TGTGCCAGCAGCTTAGCAGGGACGAACACTGAAGCTTTCTTT. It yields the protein CASSLAGTNTEAFF.

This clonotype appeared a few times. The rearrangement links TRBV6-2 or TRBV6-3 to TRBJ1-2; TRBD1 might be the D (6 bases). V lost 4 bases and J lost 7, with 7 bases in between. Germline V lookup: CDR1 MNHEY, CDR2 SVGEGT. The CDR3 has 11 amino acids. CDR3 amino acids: CASSSGVGYTF. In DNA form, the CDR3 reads TGTGCCAGCAGTTCAGGGGTTGGCTACACCTTC.

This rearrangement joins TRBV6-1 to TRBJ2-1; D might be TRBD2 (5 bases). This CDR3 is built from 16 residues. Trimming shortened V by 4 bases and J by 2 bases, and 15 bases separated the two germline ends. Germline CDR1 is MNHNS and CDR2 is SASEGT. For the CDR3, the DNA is TGTGCCAGCAGTGGAGGGCCGCTAGAAGCCTACAATGAGCAGTTCTTC. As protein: CASSGGPLEAYNEQFF.

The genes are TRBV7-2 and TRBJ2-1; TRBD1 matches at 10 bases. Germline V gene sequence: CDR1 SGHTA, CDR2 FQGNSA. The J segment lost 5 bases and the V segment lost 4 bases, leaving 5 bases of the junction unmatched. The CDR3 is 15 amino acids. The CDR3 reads CASSYSGQGNNEQFF. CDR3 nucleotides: TGTGCCAGCAGCTACTCGGGACAGGGGAACAATGAGCAGTTCTTC.

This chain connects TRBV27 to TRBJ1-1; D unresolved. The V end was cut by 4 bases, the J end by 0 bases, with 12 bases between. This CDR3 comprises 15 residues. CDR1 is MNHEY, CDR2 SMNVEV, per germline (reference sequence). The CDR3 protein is CASSSQVPLNTEAFF. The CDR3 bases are TGTGCCAGCAGTTCTCAGGTCCCCCTGAACACTGAAGCTTTCTTT.

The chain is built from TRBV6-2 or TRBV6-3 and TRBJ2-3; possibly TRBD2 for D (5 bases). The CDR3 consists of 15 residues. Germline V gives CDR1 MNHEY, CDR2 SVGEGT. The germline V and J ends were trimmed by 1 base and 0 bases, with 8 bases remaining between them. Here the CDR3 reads CASSYWAGSTDTQYF. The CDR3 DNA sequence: TGTGCCAGCAGTTACTGGGCGGGTAGCACAGATACGCAGTATTTT.

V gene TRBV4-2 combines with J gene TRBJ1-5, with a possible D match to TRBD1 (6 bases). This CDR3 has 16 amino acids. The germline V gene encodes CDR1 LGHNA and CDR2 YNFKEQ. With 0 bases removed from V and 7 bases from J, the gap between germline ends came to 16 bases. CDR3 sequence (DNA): TGTGCCAGCAGCCAAGATACTTCGGGGGCAGAGCAGCCCCAGCATTTT. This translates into CASSQDTSGAEQPQHF.

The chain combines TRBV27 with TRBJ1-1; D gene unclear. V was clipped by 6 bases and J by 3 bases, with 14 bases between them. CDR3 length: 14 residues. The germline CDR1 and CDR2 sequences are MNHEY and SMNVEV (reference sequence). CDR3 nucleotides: TGTGCCAGCAGGCGTGAGGGAAGGGACACTGAAGCTTTCTTT. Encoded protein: CASRREGRDTEAFF.

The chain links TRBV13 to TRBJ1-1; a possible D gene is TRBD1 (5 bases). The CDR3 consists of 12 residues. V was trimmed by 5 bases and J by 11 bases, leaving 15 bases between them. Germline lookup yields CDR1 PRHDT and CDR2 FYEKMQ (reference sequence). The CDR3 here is CASSASTVGAFF. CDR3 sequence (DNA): TGTGCCAGCAGCGCTTCGACAGTGGGCGCTTTCTTT.

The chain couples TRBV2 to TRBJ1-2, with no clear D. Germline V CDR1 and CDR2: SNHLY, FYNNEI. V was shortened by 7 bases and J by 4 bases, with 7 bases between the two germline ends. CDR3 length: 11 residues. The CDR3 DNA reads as TGTGCCAGCACAGGCGGCTATGGCTACACCTTC. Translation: CASTGGYGYTF.

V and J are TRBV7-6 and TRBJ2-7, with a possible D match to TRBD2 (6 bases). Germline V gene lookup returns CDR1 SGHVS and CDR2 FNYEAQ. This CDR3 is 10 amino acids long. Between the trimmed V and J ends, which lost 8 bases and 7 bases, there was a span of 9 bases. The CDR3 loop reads CASAGKEQYF. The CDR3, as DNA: TGTGCCAGCGCGGGGAAGGAGCAGTACTTC.

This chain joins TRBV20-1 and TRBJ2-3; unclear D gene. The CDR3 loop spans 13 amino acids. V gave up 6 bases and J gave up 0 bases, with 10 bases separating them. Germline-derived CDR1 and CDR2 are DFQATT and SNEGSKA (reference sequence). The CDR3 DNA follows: TGCAGTGCAGGGATGTTTAGCACAGATACGCAGTATTTT. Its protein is CSAGMFSTDTQYF.

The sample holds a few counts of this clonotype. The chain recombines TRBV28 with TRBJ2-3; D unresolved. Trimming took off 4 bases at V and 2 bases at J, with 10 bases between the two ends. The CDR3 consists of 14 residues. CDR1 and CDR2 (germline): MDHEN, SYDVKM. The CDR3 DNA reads TGTGCCAGCAGTTATGACAAATTCACAGATACGCAGTATTTT. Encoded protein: CASSYDKFTDTQYF. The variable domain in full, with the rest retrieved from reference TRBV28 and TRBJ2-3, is DVKVTQSSRYLVKRTGEKVFLECVQDMDHENMFWYRQDPGLGLRLIYFSYDVKMKEKGDIPEGYSVSREKKERFSLILESASTNQTSMYLCASSYDKFTDTQYFGPGTRLTVL.

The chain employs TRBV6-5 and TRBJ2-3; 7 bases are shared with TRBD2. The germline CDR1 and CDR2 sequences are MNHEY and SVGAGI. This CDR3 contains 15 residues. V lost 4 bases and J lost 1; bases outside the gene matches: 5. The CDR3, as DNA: TGTGCCAGCAGTTCCTGGGGGGGTCGCACAGATACGCAGTATTTT. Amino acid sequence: CASSSWGGRTDTQYF.

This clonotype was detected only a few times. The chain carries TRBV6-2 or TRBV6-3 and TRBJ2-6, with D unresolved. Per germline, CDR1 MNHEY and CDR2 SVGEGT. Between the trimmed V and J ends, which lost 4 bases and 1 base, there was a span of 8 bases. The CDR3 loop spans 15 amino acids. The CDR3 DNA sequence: TGTGCCAGCAGTTCCGACCCTTCTGGGGCCAACGTCCTGACTTTC. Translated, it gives CASSSDPSGANVLTF.

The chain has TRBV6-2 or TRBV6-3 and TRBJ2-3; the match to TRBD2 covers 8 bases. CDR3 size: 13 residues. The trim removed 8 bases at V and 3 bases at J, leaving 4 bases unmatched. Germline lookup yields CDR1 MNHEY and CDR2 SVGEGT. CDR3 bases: TGTGCCAGCGGTGGACTAGCTACAGATACGCAGTATTTT. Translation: CASGGLATDTQYF.

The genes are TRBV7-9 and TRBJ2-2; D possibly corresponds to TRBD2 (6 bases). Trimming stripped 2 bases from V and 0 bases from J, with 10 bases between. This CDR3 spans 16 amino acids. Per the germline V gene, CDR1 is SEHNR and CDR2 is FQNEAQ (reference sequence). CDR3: CASSLMEGPNTGELFF. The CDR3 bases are TGTGCCAGCAGCTTAATGGAGGGTCCGAACACCGGGGAGCTGTTTTTT.